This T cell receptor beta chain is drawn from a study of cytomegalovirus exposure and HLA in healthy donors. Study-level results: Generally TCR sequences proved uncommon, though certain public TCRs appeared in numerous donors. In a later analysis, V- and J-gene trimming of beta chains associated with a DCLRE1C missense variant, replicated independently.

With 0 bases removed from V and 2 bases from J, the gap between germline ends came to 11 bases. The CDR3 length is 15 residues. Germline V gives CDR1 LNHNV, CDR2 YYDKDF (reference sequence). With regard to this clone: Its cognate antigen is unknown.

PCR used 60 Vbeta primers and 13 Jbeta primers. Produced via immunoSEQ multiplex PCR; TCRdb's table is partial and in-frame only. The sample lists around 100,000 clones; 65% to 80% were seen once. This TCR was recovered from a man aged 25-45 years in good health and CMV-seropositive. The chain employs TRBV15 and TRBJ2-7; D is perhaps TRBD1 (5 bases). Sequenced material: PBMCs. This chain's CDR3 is CATSRDLIGAYEQYF. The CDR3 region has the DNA TGTGCCACCAGCAGAGATCTGATAGGGGCCTACGAGCAGTACTTC.